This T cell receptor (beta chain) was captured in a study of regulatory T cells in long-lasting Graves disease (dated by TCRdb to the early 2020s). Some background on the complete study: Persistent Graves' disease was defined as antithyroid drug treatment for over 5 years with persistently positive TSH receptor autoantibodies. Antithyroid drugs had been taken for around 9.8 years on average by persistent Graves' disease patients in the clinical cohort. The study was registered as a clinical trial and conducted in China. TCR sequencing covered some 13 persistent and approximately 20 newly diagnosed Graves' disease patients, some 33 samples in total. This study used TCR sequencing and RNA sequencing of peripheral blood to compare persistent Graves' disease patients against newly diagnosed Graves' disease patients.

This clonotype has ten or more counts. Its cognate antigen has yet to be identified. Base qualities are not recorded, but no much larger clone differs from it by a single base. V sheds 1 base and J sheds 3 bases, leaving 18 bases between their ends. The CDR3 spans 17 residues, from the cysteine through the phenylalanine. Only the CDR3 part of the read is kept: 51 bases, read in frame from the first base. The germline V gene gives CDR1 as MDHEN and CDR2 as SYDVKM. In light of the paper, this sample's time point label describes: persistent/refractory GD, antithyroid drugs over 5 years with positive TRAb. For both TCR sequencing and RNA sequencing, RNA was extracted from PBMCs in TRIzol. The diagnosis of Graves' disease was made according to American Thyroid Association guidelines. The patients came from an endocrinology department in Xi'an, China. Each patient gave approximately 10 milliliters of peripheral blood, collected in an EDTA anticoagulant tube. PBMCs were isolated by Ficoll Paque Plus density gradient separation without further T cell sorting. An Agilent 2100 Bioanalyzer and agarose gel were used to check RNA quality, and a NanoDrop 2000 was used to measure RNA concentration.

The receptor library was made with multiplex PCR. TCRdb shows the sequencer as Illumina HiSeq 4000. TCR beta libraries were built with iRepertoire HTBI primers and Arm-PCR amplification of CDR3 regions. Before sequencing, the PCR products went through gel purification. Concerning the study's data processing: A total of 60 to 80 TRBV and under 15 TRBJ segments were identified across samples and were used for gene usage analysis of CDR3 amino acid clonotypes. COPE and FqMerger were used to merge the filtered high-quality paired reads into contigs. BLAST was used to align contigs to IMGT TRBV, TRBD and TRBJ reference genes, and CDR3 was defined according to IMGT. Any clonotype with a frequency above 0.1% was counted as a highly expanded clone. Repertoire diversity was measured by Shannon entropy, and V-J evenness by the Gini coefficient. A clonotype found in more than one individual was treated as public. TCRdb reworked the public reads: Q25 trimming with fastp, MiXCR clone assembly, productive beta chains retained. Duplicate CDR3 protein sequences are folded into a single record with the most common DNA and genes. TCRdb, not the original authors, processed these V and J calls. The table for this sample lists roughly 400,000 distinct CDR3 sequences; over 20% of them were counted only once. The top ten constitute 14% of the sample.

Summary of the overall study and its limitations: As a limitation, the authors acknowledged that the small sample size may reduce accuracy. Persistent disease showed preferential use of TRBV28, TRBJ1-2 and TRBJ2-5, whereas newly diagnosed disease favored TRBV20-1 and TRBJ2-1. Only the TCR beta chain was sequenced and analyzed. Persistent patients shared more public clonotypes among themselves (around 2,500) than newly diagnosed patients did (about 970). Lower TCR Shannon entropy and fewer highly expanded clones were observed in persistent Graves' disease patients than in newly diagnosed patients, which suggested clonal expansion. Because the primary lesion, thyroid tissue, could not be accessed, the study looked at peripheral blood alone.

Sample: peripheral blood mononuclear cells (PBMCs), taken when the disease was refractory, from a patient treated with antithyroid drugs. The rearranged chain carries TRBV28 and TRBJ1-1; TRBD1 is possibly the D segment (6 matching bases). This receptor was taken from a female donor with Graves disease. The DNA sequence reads TGTGCCAGCAGTTTATATGGGGGGGGGGGCACGTACACTGAAGCTTTCTTT. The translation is CASSLYGGGGTYTEAFF.